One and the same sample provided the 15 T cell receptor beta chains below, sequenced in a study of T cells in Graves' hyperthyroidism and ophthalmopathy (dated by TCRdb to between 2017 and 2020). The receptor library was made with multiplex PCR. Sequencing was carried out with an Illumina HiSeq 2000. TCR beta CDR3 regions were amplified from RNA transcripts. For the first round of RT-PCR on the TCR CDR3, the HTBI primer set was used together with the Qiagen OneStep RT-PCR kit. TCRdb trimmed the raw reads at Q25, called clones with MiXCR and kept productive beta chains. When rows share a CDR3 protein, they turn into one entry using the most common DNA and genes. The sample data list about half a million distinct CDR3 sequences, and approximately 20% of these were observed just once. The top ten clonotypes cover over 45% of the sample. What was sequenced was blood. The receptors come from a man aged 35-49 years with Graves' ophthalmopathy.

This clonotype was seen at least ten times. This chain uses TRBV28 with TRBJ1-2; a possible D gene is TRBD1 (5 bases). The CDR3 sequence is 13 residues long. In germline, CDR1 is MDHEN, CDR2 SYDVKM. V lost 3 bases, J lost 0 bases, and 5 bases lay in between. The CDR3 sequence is CASSLTANYGYTF. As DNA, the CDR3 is TGTGCCAGCAGTTTGACAGCTAACTATGGCTACACCTTC.

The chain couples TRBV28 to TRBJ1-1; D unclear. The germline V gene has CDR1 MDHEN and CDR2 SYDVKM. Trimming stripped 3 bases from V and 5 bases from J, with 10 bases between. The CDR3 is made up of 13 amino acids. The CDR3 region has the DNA TGTGCCAGCAGTTTGTTTGCTGGGACTGAAGCTTTCTTT. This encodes CASSLFAGTEAFF. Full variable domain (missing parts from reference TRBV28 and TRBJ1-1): DVKVTQSSRYLVKRTGEKVFLECVQDMDHENMFWYRQDPGLGLRLIYFSYDVKMKEKGDIPEGYSVSREKKERFSLILESASTNQTSMYLCASSLFAGTEAFFGQGTRLTVV.

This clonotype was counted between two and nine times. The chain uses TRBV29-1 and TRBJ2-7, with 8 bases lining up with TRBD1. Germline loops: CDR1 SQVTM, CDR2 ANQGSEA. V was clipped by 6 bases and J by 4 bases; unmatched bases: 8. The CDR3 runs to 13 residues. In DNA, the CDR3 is TGCAGCGTAGCTGGACAGGGAGAATACGAGCAGTACTTC. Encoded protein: CSVAGQGEYEQYF.

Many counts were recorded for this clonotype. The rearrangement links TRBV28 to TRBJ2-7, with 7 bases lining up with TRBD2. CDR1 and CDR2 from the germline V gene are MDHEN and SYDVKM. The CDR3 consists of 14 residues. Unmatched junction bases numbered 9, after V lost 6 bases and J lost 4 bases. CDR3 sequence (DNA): TGTGCCAGCAGCGGAGCGGGAAGCAAGTACGAGCAGTACTTC. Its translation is CASSGAGSKYEQYF.

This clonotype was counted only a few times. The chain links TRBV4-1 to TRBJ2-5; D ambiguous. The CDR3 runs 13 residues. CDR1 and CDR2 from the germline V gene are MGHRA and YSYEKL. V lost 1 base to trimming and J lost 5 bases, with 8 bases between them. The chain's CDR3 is CASSQAHRETQYF. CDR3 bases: TGCGCCAGCAGCCAAGCCCACCGGGAGACCCAGTACTTC.

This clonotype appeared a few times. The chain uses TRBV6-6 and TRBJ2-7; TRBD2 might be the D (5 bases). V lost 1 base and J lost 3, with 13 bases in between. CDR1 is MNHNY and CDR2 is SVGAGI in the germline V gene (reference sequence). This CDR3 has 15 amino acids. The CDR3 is CASSYLSGADYEQYF. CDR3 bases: TGTGCCAGCAGTTACTTGTCCGGAGCGGACTACGAGCAGTACTTC.

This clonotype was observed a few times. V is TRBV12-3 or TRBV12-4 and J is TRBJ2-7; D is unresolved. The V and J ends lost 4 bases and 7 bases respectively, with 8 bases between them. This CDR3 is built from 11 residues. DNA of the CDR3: TGTGCCAGCAGTTCCTGGCTGGAGCAGTACTTC. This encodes CASSSWLEQYF.

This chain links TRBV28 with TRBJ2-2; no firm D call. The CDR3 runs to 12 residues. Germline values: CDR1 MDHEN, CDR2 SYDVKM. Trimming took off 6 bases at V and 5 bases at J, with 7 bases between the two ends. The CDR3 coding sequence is TGTGCCAGCAGAATTATTACCGGGGAGCTGTTTTTT. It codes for CASRIITGELFF.

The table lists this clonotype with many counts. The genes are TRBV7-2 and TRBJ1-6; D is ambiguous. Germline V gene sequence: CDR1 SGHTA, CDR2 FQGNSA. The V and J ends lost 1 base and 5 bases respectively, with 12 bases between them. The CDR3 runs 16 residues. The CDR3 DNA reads TGTGCCAGCAGCTTAGATTTAAACAGCCATAATTCACCCCTCCACTTT. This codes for CASSLDLNSHNSPLHF.

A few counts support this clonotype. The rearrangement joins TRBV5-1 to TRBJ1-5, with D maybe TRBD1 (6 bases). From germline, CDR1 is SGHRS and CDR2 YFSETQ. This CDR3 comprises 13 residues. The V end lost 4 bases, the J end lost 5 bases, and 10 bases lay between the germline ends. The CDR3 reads CASSGYRDQPQHF. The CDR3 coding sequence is TGCGCCAGCAGCGGATACAGGGATCAGCCCCAGCATTTT.

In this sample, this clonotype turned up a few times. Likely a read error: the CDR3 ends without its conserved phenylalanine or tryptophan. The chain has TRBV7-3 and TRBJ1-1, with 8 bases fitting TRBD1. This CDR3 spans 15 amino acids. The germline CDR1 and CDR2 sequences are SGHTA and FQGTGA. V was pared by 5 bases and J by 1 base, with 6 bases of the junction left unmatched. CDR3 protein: CASSLGTGPNTEAFL. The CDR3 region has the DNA TGTGCCAGCAGCCTTGGGACAGGACCGAACACTGAAGCTTTCCTT.

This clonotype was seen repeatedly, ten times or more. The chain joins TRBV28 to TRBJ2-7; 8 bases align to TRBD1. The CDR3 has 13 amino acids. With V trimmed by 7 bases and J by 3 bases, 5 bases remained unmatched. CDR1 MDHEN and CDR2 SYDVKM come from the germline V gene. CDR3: CASKNTGGYEQYF. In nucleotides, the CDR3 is TGTGCCAGCAAGAACACAGGGGGCTACGAGCAGTACTTC.

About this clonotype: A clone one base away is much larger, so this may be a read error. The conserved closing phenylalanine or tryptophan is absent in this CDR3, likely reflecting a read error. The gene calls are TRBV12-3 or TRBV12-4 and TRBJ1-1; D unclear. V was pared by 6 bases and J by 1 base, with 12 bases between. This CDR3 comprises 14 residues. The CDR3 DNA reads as TGTGCCAGCAGCCCACTAGGACGGAACACTGAAGCTTTCCTT. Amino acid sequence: CASSPLGRNTEAFL.

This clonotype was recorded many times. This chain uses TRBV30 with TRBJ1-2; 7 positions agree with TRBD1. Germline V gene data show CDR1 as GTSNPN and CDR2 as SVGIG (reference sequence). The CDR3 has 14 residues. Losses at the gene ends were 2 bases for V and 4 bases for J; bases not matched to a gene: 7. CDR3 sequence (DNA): TGTGCCTGGAGTACCTCGACAGGGTCCTATGGCTACACCTTC. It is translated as CAWSTSTGSYGYTF.

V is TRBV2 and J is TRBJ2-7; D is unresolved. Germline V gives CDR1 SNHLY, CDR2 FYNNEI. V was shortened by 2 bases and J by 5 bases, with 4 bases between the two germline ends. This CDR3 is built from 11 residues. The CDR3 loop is CASSELHEQYF. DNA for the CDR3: TGTGCCAGCAGTGAACTGCACGAGCAGTACTTC.